A single sample is the source of the 2 T cell receptor beta chains below, sequenced in a study of blood T cell repertoires in COVID-19. Measured with immunoSEQ multiplex PCR; TCRdb has only the in-frame clones, and not every one. The sample yields under 250,000 clones, around four fifths seen once. The specimen sequenced was peripheral blood. The receptors come from a woman aged 55-75 years with active or convalescent COVID-19.

Here the CDR3 reads CAWDSQSREKLFF. The CDR3 DNA is TGTGCCTGGGACAGCCAATCTCGTGAAAAACTGTTTTTT. The rearrangement joins TRBV30 to TRBJ1-4; a weak D match, TRBD1 (5 bases). CDR1 and CDR2 (germline): GTSNPN, SVGIG (reference sequence). The CDR3 is made up of 13 amino acids. Trimming shortened V by 5 bases and J by 7 bases, and 14 bases separated the two germline ends. Looking up the rest from reference TRBV30 and TRBJ1-4 gives the full variable domain: SQTIHQWPATLVQPVGSPLSLECTVEGTSNPNLYWYRQAAGRGLQLLFYSVGIGQISSEVPQNLSASRPQDRQFILSSKKLLLSDSGFYLCAWDSQSREKLFFGSGTQLSVL.

The chain uses TRBV7-2 and TRBJ2-1; 7 bases line up with TRBD2. With V trimmed by 2 bases and J by 3 bases, 4 bases remained unmatched. The CDR3 consists of 15 residues. Germline V lookup: CDR1 SGHTA, CDR2 FQGNSA. The CDR3 loop is CASSLPGGGYNEQFF. The CDR3 region has the DNA TGTGCCAGCAGCTTACCGGGGGGAGGCTACAATGAGCAGTTCTTC. Filled out from reference TRBV7-2 and TRBJ2-1, the complete variable domain reads GAGVSQSPSNKVTEKGKDVELRCDPISGHTALYWYRQSLGQGLEFLIYFQGNSAPDKSGLPSDRFSAERTGGSVSTLTIQRTQQEDSAVYLCASSLPGGGYNEQFFGPGTRLTVL.